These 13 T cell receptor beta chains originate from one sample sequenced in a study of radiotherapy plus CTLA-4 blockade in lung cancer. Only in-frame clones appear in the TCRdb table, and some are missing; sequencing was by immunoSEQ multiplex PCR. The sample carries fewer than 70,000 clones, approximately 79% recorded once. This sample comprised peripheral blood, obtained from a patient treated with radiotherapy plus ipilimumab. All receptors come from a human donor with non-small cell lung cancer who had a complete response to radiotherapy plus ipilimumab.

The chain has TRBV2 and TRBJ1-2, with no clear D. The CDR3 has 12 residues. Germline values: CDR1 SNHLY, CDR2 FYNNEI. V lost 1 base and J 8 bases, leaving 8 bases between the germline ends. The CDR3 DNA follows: TGTGCCAGCAGTGAAGGACTTTGGGGCTACACCTTC. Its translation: CASSEGLWGYTF.

CDR3 sequence (DNA): TGCGCCAGCAGCTTGGTCAGCTCGAACACCGGGGAGCTGTTTTTT. The encoded protein is CASSLVSSNTGELFF. The J gene is TRBJ2-2, the V gene TRBV5-1; no firm D call. Germline assignment: CDR1 SGHRS and CDR2 YFSETQ. The CDR3 is made up of 15 amino acids. Trimming pared 0 bases from V and 0 bases from J, leaving 6 bases between.

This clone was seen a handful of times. In DNA form, the CDR3 reads TGCAGTGCCTACCTCCTTGGGGGCTACACCTTC. Encoded protein: CSAYLLGGYTF. This chain connects TRBV20-1 to TRBJ1-2; D call uncertain. The CDR3 runs to 11 residues. Trimming cost V 6 bases and J 8 bases, with 13 bases left between them. CDR1 is DFQATT and CDR2 is SNEGSKA in the germline V gene (reference sequence).

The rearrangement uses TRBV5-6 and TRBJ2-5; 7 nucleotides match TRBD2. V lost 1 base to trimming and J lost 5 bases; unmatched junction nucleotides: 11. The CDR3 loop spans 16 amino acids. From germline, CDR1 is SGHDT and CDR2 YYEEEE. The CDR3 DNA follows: TGTGCCAGCAGCTTGAATGTGGGGACTACGGGGGAGACCCAGTACTTC. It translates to CASSLNVGTTGETQYF.

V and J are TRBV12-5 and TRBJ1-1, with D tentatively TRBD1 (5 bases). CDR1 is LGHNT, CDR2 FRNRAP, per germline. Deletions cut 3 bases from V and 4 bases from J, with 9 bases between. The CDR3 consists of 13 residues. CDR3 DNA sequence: TGTGCTAGTGGTTTCGGACATGGCACTGAAGCTTTCTTT. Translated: CASGFGHGTEAFF. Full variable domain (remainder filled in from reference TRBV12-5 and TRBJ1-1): DARVTQTPRHKVTEMGQEVTMRCQPILGHNTVFWYRQTMMQGLELLAYFRNRAPLDDSGMPKDRFSAEMPDATLATLKIQPSEPRDSAVYFCASGFGHGTEAFFGQGTRLTVV.

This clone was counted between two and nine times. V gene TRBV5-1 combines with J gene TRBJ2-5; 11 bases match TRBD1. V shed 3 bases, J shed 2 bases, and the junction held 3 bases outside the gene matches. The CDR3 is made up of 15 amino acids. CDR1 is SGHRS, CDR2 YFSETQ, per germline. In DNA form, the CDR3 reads TGCGCCAGCAGCTCCGGACAGGGGGCTCAAGAGACCCAGTACTTC. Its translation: CASSSGQGAQETQYF.

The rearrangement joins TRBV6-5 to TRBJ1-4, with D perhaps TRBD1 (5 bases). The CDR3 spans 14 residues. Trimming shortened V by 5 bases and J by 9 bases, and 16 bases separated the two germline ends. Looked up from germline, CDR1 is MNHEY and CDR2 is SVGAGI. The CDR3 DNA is TGTGCCAGCAGTGCGTTAGGGGACGGTAAAAAACTGTTTTTT. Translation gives CASSALGDGKKLFF.

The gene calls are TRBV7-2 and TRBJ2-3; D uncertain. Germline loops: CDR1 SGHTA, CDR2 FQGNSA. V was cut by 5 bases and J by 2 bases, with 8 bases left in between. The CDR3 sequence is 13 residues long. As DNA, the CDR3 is TGTGCCAGCAGCGGCACTCCCACAGATACGCAGTATTTT. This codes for CASSGTPTDTQYF.

The CDR3 region has the DNA TGTGCCAGCAGTGAATCAGGACAGTATAATTCACCCCTCCACTTT. It codes for CASSESGQYNSPLHF. The chain recombines TRBV2 with TRBJ1-6, with D possibly TRBD1 on 6 matching bases. The CDR3 consists of 15 residues. V dropped 2 bases and J dropped 4 bases, with 9 bases sitting between them. In germline, CDR1 is SNHLY, CDR2 FYNNEI.

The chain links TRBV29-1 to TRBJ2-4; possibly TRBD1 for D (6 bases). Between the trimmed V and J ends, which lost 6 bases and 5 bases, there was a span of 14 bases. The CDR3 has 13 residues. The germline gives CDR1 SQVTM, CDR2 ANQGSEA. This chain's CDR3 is CSVGPAGENIQYF. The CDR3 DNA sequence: TGCAGCGTCGGACCGGCAGGGGAAAACATTCAGTACTTC.

CDR3 sequence: CASSLGAGKGIYNEQFF. In DNA form, the CDR3 reads TGCGCCAGCAGCTTGGGGGCAGGGAAGGGGATCTACAATGAGCAGTTCTTC. This rearrangement joins TRBV5-1 to TRBJ2-1; perhaps TRBD1 as D (5 bases). Looked up from germline, CDR1 is SGHRS and CDR2 is YFSETQ. V lost 0 bases and J lost 3, with 16 bases in between. This CDR3 region has 17 residues.

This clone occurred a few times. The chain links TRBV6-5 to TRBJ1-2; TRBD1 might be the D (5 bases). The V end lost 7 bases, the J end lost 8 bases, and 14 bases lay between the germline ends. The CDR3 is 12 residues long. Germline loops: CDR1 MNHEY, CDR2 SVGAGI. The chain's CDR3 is CASTKRRGGYTF. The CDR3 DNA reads TGTGCCAGCACGAAGAGGAGGGGCGGCTACACCTTC.

The DNA of the CDR3 is TGTGCCAGCACCCGGGACCTCACAGATACGCAGTATTTT. Protein product: CASTRDLTDTQYF. The chain joins TRBV2 to TRBJ2-3; the D gene could be TRBD1 or TRBD2 (5 bases each). Per germline, CDR1 SNHLY and CDR2 FYNNEI. The CDR3 loop spans 13 amino acids. Trimming took 7 bases from V and 2 from J, leaving 10 bases between them.